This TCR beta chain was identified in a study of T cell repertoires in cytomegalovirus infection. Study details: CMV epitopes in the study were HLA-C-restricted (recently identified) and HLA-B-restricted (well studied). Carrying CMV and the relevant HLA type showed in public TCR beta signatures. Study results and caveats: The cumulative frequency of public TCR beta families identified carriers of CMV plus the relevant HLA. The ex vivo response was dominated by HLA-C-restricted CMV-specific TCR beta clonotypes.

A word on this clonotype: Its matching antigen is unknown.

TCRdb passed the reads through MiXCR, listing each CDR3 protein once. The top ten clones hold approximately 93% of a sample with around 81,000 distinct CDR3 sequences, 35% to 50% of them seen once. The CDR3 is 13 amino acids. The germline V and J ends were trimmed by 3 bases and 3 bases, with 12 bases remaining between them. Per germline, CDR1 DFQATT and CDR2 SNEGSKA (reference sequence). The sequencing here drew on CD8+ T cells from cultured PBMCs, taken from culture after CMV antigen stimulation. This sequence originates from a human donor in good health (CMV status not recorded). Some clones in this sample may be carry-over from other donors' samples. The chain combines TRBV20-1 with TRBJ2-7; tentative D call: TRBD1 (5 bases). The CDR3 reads CSARGQENYEQYF. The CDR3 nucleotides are TGCAGTGCTAGGGGGCAGGAAAACTACGAGCAGTACTTC.